Below, 7 T cell receptor beta chains from the same sample are listed, as sequenced in a study of T cell responses to AZD1222 COVID-19 vaccine. Using immunoSEQ multiplex PCR, the repertoire was profiled, and TCRdb retains in-frame clones only, with some absent. The sample lists about 120,000 clones; about 91% were seen once. Sequencing was performed on peripheral blood, taken 28 days after the second AZD1222 dose. These receptors originate from an adult who received the AZD1222 COVID-19 vaccine.

The genes are TRBV6-5 and TRBJ1-1; the match to TRBD1 covers 9 bases. CDR1 is MNHEY, CDR2 SVGAGI, per germline. J gave up 0 bases and V 4 bases, and 6 bases lay outside the gene matches. The CDR3 length is 16 residues. CDR3 region: CASSSRQGGMNTEAFF. The CDR3 nucleotides read TGTGCCAGCAGTTCGCGACAGGGGGGGATGAACACTGAAGCTTTCTTT.

The chain carries TRBV6-1 and TRBJ2-1, with TRBD2 identical over 8 bases. This CDR3 is 14 amino acids long. J was trimmed by 4 bases and V by 1 base; bases with no gene match: 0. From germline, CDR1 is MNHNS and CDR2 SASEGT. The CDR3 sequence is CASSEVAGYNEQFF. CDR3 in DNA: TGTGCCAGCAGTGAAGTAGCGGGATACAATGAGCAGTTCTTC.

J is TRBJ2-5 and V is TRBV4-1; 9 bases line up with TRBD2. This CDR3 spans 17 amino acids. CDR1 is MGHRA and CDR2 is YSYEKL in the germline V gene. Trimming at V came to 2 bases and at J to 5 bases, leaving 12 bases not matched to a gene. The CDR3 DNA reads as TGCGCCAGCAGCCAATGGGGCGGGAGGGCTGAGCGGGAGACCCAGTACTTC. It yields the protein CASSQWGGRAERETQYF.

The chain couples TRBV21-1 to TRBJ1-1; TRBD1, the D gene given by the table, was not confirmed from the DNA. TRBV21-1 is noted as a pseudogene. The CDR3 runs 16 residues. CDR3: CASSNRDRTMNTEAFF. The CDR3 nucleotides read TGTGCCAGCAGCAACCGGGACAGGACCATGAACACTGAAGCTTTCTTT.

As DNA, the CDR3 is TGTGCCAGTGGACAGGCTTTCAACACCGGGGAGCTGTTTTTT. Translation: CASGQAFNTGELFF. This chain uses TRBV6-5 with TRBJ2-2; 7 bases align to TRBD1. Germline values: CDR1 MNHEY, CDR2 SVGAGI. The trim removed 9 bases at V and 2 bases at J, leaving 6 bases unmatched. The CDR3 is 14 residues long.

The J gene is TRBJ1-2, the V gene TRBV30; 7 bases map to TRBD1. CDR3 length: 14 residues. Germline values: CDR1 GTSNPN, CDR2 SVGIG (reference sequence). With 3 bases clipped from V and 1 base from J, the junction kept 5 bases outside the gene matches. The CDR3 DNA reads TGTGCCTGGAGAGGGACAGAGGTTAACTATGGCTACACCTTC. Its translation: CAWRGTEVNYGYTF.

CDR3 loop: CASSLFGNEQFF. CDR3 nucleotide sequence: TGCGCCAGCAGCTTGTTCGGCAATGAGCAGTTCTTC. This sequence joins TRBV5-1 and TRBJ2-1; D is undetermined. Trimming pared 1 base from V and 6 bases from J, leaving 5 bases between. The CDR3 runs to 12 residues. Germline V CDR1 and CDR2: SGHRS, YFSETQ.